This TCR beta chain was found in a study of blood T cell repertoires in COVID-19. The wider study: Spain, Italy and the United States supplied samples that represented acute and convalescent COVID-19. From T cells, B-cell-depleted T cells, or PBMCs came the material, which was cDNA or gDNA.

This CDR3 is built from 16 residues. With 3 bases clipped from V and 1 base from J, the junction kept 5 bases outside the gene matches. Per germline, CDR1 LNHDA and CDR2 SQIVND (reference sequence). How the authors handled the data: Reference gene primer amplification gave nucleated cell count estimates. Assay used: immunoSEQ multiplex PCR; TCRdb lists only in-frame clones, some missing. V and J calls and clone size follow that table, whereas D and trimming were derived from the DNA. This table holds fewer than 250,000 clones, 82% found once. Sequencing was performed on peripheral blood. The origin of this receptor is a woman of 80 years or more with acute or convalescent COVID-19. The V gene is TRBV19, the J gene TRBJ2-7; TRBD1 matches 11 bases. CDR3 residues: CASSMSGQGGSYEQYF. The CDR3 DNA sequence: TGTGCCAGTAGTATGTCGGGACAGGGGGGGTCCTACGAGCAGTACTTC.